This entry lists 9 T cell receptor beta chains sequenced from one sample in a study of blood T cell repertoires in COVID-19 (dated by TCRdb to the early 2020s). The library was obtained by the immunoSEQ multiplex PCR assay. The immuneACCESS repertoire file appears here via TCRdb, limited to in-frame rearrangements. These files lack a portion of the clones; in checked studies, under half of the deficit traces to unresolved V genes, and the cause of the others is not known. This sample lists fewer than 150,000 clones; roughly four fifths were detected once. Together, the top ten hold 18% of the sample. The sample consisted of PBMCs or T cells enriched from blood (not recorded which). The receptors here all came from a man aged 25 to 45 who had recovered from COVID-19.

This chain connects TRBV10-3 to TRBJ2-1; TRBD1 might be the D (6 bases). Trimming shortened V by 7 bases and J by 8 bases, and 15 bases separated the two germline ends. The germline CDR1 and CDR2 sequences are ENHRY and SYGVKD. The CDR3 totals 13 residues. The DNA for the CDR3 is TGTGCCATCAACCCCAACGCAGGGGATGAGCAGTTCTTC. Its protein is CAINPNAGDEQFF.

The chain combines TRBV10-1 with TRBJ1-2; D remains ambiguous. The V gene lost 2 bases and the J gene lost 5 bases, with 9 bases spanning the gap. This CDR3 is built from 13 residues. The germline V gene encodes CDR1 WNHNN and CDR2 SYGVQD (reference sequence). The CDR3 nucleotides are TGCGCCAGCAGTGAGAGTGAGGTTTATGGCTACACCTTC. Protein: CASSESEVYGYTF.

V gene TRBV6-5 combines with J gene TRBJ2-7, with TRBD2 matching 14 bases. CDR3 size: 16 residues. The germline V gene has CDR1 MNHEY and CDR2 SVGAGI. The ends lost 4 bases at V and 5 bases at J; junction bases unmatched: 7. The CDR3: CASSSPSTSGRDEQYF. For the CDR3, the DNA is TGTGCCAGCAGTTCCCCGTCGACTAGCGGGAGGGACGAGCAGTACTTC.

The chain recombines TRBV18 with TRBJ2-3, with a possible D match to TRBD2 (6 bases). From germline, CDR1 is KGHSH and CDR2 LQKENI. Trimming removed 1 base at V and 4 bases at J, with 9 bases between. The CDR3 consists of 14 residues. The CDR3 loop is CASSPQTGADTQYF. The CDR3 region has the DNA TGTGCCAGCTCACCACAAACGGGGGCAGATACGCAGTATTTT. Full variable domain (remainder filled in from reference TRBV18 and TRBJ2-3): NAGVMQNPRHLVRRRGQEARLRCSPMKGHSHVYWYRQLPEEGLKFMVYLQKENIIDESGMPKERFSAEFPKEGPSILRIQQVVRGDSAAYFCASSPQTGADTQYFGPGTRLTVL.

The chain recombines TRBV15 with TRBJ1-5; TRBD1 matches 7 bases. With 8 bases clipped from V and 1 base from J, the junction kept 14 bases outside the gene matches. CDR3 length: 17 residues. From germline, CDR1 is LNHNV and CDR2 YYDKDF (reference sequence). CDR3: CATGADLRGVSNQPQHF. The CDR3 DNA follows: TGTGCCACCGGGGCGGACCTCAGGGGGGTAAGCAATCAGCCCCAGCATTTT.

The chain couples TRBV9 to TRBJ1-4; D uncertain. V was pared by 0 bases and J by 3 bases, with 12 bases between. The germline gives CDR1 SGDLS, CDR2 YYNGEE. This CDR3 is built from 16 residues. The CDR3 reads CASSVGNPAANEKLFF. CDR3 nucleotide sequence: TGTGCCAGCAGCGTAGGTAATCCGGCGGCTAATGAAAAACTGTTTTTT.

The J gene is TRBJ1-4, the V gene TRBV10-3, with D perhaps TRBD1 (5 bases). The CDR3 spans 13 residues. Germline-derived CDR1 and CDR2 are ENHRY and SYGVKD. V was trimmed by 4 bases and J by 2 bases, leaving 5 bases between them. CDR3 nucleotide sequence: TGTGCCATCAGTGCAGGGACTAATGAAAAACTGTTTTTT. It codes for CAISAGTNEKLFF.

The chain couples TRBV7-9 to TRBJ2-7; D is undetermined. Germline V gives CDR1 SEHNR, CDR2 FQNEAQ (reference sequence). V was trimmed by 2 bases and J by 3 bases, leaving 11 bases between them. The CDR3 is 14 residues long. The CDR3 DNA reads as TGTGCCAGCAGCTTATCGCAGGATGGCTACGAGCAGTACTTC. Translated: CASSLSQDGYEQYF.

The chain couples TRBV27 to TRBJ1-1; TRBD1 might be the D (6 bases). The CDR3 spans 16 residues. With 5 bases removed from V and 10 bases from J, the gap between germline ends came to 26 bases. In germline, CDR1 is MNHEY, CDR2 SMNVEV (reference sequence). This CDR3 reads CASSPQVTGHAVGAFF. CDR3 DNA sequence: TGTGCCAGCAGTCCCCAAGTGACAGGCCACGCGGTGGGAGCTTTCTTT.